These 5 T cell receptor beta chains share one sample of origin, sequenced in a study of blood T cell repertoires in COVID-19. The data were produced by immunoSEQ multiplex PCR, yet TCRdb's version contains in-frame clones alone and is incomplete. Counted here are some 410,000 clones, around nine tenths occurring once; the ten biggest clones make up around 0.97%. Material: PBMCs or T cells enriched from blood (not recorded which). Source of these receptors: a woman in her 30s with acute COVID-19.

Only a few counts were recorded for this clone. The chain employs TRBV9 and TRBJ2-2; 16 bases map to TRBD2. Germline CDR1 reads SGDLS; CDR2 reads YYNGEE. V lost 4 bases, J lost 6 bases, and 6 bases stayed unmatched. The CDR3 spans 17 residues. The CDR3 region is CASSMGLAGGPAGELFF. CDR3 nucleotides: TGTGCCAGCAGCATGGGACTAGCGGGGGGGCCTGCCGGGGAGCTGTTTTTT.

The J gene is TRBJ1-1, the V gene TRBV18; no definite D call. Trimming removed 0 bases at V and 5 bases at J, with 7 bases between. Germline CDR1 reads KGHSH; CDR2 reads LQKENI. CDR3 size: 13 residues. The DNA of the CDR3 is TGTGCCAGCTCACCACCGGGGAGGACTGAAGCTTTCTTT. It translates to CASSPPGRTEAFF.

This chain connects TRBV4-3 to TRBJ1-4, with a weak D call TRBD1 (6 bases). V was shortened by 0 bases and J by 4 bases, with 15 bases between the two germline ends. This CDR3 is built from 17 residues. Germline CDR1 reads LGHNA; CDR2 reads YSLEER. The CDR3 coding sequence is TGCGCCAGCAGCCAAGATGCGGGGGGCCCGGGTAATGAAAAACTGTTTTTT. Protein product: CASSQDAGGPGNEKLFF.

This clone was seen only once. This sequence joins TRBV5-1 and TRBJ2-3; D may be TRBD1 (5 bases). Germline values: CDR1 SGHRS, CDR2 YFSETQ. Deletions cut 3 bases from V and 1 base from J, with 9 bases between. The CDR3 runs 14 residues. CDR3 sequence reads: CASSSTTGTDTQYF. Here the CDR3 DNA reads TGCGCCAGCAGCTCGACGACAGGCACAGATACGCAGTATTTT. Full variable domain (outside the CDR3, taken from reference TRBV5-1 and TRBJ2-3): KAGVTQTPRYLIKTRGQQVTLSCSPISGHRSVSWYQQTPGQGLQFLFEYFSETQRNKGNFPGRFSGRQFSNSRSEMNVSTLELGDSALYLCASSSTTGTDTQYFGPGTRLTVL.

In this sample, this clone turned up once. The chain joins TRBV24-1 to TRBJ1-5, with 7 bases that match TRBD1. V gave up 3 bases and J gave up 3 bases; unmatched junction bases: 4. There are 15 residues in the CDR3. The V gene's germline CDR1 is KGHDR and CDR2 SFDVKD. CDR3 residues: CATSDGGQTNQPQHF. CDR3 DNA sequence: TGTGCCACCAGTGATGGGGGACAGACCAATCAGCCCCAGCATTTT.